Listed below are T cell receptor beta chains from one sample, sequenced in a study of shared clonotypes between healthy human individuals. Profiled with immunoSEQ multiplex PCR; TCRdb holds only in-frame clones, not every one. The sample holds millions of clones, approximately 90% seen once. The sample consisted of naive CD4+ T cells sorted from blood. The receptors were gathered from a man between 18 and 29 years old in good health. Both conserved end residues are part of each CDR3. D genes are given only for firm matches. Size is omitted from some rows. Given values are once, few, many or a class for expanded clones.

V gene,J gene,clone size,D gene,CDR3 DNA,CDR3 protein
TRBV19,TRBJ2-4,NA,TRBD2,TGTGCCAGTAGTCAAACTAGCGGGAGTCAAAACATTCAGTACTTC,CASSQTSGSQNIQYF
TRBV6-1,TRBJ1-5,NA,TRBD1,TGTGCCAACGGACAGGGAATGGGGAATCAGCCCCAGCATTTT,CANGQGMGNQPQHF
TRBV7-9,TRBJ1-6,few,NA,TGTGCCAGCAGTCCAGATGGGGGTAATTCACCCCTCCACTTT,CASSPDGGNSPLHF
TRBV10-3,TRBJ1-1,NA,NA,TGTGCCATCAGTGAGTCGACGGGGGACACTGAAGCTTTCTTT,CAISESTGDTEAFF
TRBV29-1,TRBJ1-2,NA,NA,TGCAGCGTGGAGGAAAGGCAGGGCTACACCTTC,CSVEERQGYTF
TRBV18,TRBJ1-1,NA,NA,TGTGCCAGCTCACCTGGGACCGATTGGGGAGCTTTCTTT,CASSPGTDWGAFF
TRBV4-3,TRBJ1-2,NA,NA,TGCGCCAGCAGCCAAAACCCCCAAGGGAGCTATGGCTACACCTTC,CASSQNPQGSYGYTF
TRBV7-9,TRBJ2-1,NA,TRBD2,TGTGCCAGCAGCTTAGGAGAGCGGGGGGCTAAAACTTCCTACAATGAGCAGTTCTTC,CASSLGERGAKTSYNEQFF
TRBV7-2,TRBJ1-3,NA,NA,TGTGCCAGCAGCTCTCCCCCCGGAAACACCATATATTTT,CASSSPPGNTIYF
TRBV7-9,TRBJ2-1,NA,TRBD1,TGTGCCAGCAGCTTTATGGGACAGGGAGGCAATGAGCAGTTCTTC,CASSFMGQGGNEQFF
TRBV19,TRBJ2-4,NA,NA,TGTGCCAGTAGTATAAGTCTCTCCGCGGCCAAAAACATTCAGTACTTC,CASSISLSAAKNIQYF
TRBV6-6,TRBJ2-7,NA,NA,TGTGCCGCAGGCGGTACCTACGAGCAGTACTTC,CAAGGTYEQYF
TRBV29-1,TRBJ1-5,NA,NA,TGCAGCGTTCCCGGGGGTTATAGCAATCAGCCCCAGCATTTT,CSVPGGYSNQPQHF